The next 31 T cell receptor beta chains were all read from a single sample in a study of blood T cell repertoires in COVID-19. Sequenced by immunoSEQ multiplex PCR; TCRdb stores in-frame clones only, minus some. The data contain 220,000 or so clones, about 88% of them singletons. Input material: peripheral blood. The receptor set was obtained from a man between 50 and 59 years old who had recovered from COVID-19.

The chain couples TRBV6-5 to TRBJ1-5; D is perhaps TRBD1 (6 bases). V was pared by 5 bases and J by 0 bases, with 11 bases between. Per the germline V gene, CDR1 is MNHEY and CDR2 is SVGAGI. The CDR3 length is 15 residues. As DNA, the CDR3 is TGTGCCAGCAGTCTCGGGACACTTAGCAATCAGCCCCAGCATTTT. It specifies CASSLGTLSNQPQHF.

V is TRBV7-6 and J is TRBJ2-5; 9 bases match TRBD1. This CDR3 comprises 15 residues. Germline V gene data show CDR1 as SGHVS and CDR2 as FNYEAQ. The junction had 8 bases not matched to a gene; V was cut back by 5 bases and J by 4 bases. The CDR3 is CASSARDRVGETQYF. As DNA, the CDR3 is TGTGCCAGCAGCGCCCGGGACAGGGTCGGAGAGACCCAGTACTTC. Together with reference TRBV7-6 and TRBJ2-5, the CDR3 gives the full variable domain: GAGVSQSPRYKVTKRGQDVALRCDPISGHVSLYWYRQALGQGPEFLTYFNYEAQQDKSGLPNDRFSAERPEGSISTLTIQRTEQRDSAMYRCASSARDRVGETQYFGPGTRLLVL.

The chain uses TRBV11-2 and TRBJ2-7; TRBD2 matches 15 bases. V lost 5 bases to trimming and J lost 3 bases; unmatched junction nucleotides: 11. The CDR3 runs 18 residues. Germline V gene sequence: CDR1 SGHAT, CDR2 FQNNGV. As DNA, the CDR3 is TGTGCCAGCAGCCAGGCGGGGACTAGCGGGAGGAGAGGCTACGAGCAGTACTTC. This translates into CASSQAGTSGRRGYEQYF.

V and J are TRBV4-2 and TRBJ1-6; TRBD1 might be the D (5 bases). CDR1 is LGHNA, CDR2 YNFKEQ, per germline. Trimming took 3 bases from V and 7 from J, leaving 13 bases between them. There are 15 residues in the CDR3. The CDR3 region is CASSQNGQRNSPLHF. The CDR3 bases are TGTGCCAGCAGCCAGAACGGACAACGGAATTCACCCCTCCACTTT.

The V and J genes are TRBV7-9 and TRBJ2-6, with no clear D. Trimming removed 2 bases at V and 0 bases at J, with 8 bases between. Germline V gives CDR1 SEHNR, CDR2 FQNEAQ (reference sequence). The CDR3 extends over 16 amino acids. The CDR3 region has the DNA TGTGCCAGCAGCTTACTATCTGTCTCTGGGGCCAACGTCCTGACTTTC. Residues: CASSLLSVSGANVLTF.

The chain carries TRBV28 and TRBJ2-1, with 7 bases lining up with TRBD2. The CDR3 covers 15 residues. Trimming at V came to 7 bases and at J to 7 bases, leaving 13 bases not matched to a gene. Germline V lookup: CDR1 MDHEN, CDR2 SYDVKM. The CDR3 sequence is CASTLGGLDRNEQFF. In DNA, the CDR3 is TGTGCCAGCACCCTAGGAGGACTAGATCGAAATGAGCAGTTCTTC.

J is TRBJ2-1 and V is TRBV10-2, with TRBD1 matching 8 bases. With 3 bases clipped from V and 4 bases from J, the junction kept 11 bases outside the gene matches. The CDR3 runs to 17 residues. Germline CDR1 reads WSHSY; CDR2 reads SAAADI. CDR3: CASSEGAGGKVYNEQFF. In nucleotides, the CDR3 is TGCGCCAGCAGTGAAGGGGCAGGGGGCAAGGTATACAATGAGCAGTTCTTC.

J is TRBJ1-3 and V is TRBV18, with 8 bases identical to TRBD1. The CDR3 loop spans 15 amino acids. The ends lost 6 bases at V and 2 bases at J; junction bases unmatched: 6. Germline V gives CDR1 KGHSH, CDR2 LQKENI. CDR3 in DNA: TGTGCCAGCTCCGATCAGACAGGGGCTGGAAACACCATATATTTT. Its protein product is CASSDQTGAGNTIYF.

The chain has TRBV29-1 and TRBJ2-7; 12 bases fit TRBD2. The ends lost 7 bases at V and 6 bases at J; junction bases unmatched: 7. Germline CDR1 and CDR2: SQVTM and ANQGSEA. This CDR3 contains 13 residues. The CDR3 reads CSGRLAGVGEQYF. In DNA form, the CDR3 reads TGCAGCGGCCGACTAGCGGGAGTGGGCGAGCAGTACTTC.

This chain links TRBV10-3 with TRBJ2-7, with 12 bases lining up with TRBD2. V was pared by 3 bases and J by 0 bases, with 3 bases of the junction left unmatched. This CDR3 is built from 16 residues. Germline lookup yields CDR1 ENHRY and CDR2 SYGVKD. CDR3 in amino acids: CAISDLTSGSSYEQYF. The DNA for the CDR3 is TGTGCCATCAGTGACCTGACTAGCGGGAGCTCCTACGAGCAGTACTTC.

V usage is TRBV9 and J usage is TRBJ2-5; TRBD1 agrees at 8 bases. The length of the CDR3 is 13 residues. The V segment lost 4 bases and the J segment 6 bases; nucleotides outside the gene matches: 5. Germline V gene data show CDR1 as SGDLS and CDR2 as YYNGEE. The CDR3 sequence is CASSKDRAQTQYF. CDR3 sequence (DNA): TGTGCCAGCAGCAAGGACAGGGCGCAGACCCAGTACTTC.

The J gene is TRBJ2-1, the V gene TRBV30; D may be TRBD2 (5 bases). This CDR3 has 15 residues. Trimming took 2 bases from V and 3 from J, leaving 14 bases between them. Germline V gives CDR1 GTSNPN, CDR2 SVGIG (reference sequence). DNA of the CDR3: TGTGCCTGGAGTCGGGGTGGAACCTTCTACAATGAGCAGTTCTTC. Protein sequence: CAWSRGGTFYNEQFF. Complete variable domain (other parts from reference TRBV30 and TRBJ2-1): SQTIHQWPATLVQPVGSPLSLECTVEGTSNPNLYWYRQAAGRGLQLLFYSVGIGQISSEVPQNLSASRPQDRQFILSSKKLLLSDSGFYLCAWSRGGTFYNEQFFGPGTRLTVL.

The chain combines TRBV30 with TRBJ2-3; 11 nucleotides line up with TRBD2. The V segment lost 0 bases and the J segment 2 bases; nucleotides outside the gene matches: 10. From germline, CDR1 is GTSNPN and CDR2 SVGIG (reference sequence). The CDR3 consists of 18 residues. The CDR3, as DNA: TGTGCCTGGAGTGTAAAGGGAGGACTAGCGGGTCTCACAGATACGCAGTATTTT. Protein sequence: CAWSVKGGLAGLTDTQYF.

The rearrangement links TRBV28 to TRBJ1-2; D remains unclear. V was clipped by 1 base and J by 8 bases, with 8 bases between them. This CDR3 contains 12 residues. CDR1 and CDR2 (germline): MDHEN, SYDVKM. The CDR3 coding sequence is TGTGCCAGCAGTTTATCCGTCGGGGGCTACACCTTC. It is translated as CASSLSVGGYTF.

The chain employs TRBV28 and TRBJ2-7; D may be TRBD2 (6 bases). With 5 bases removed from V and 2 bases from J, the gap between germline ends came to 19 bases. Germline V gene sequence: CDR1 MDHEN, CDR2 SYDVKM. The length of the CDR3 is 16 residues. CDR3 residues: CASSTPGEATPYEQYF. The CDR3 nucleotides read TGTGCCAGCAGTACCCCCGGGGAGGCGACCCCCTACGAGCAGTACTTC.

V usage is TRBV5-1 and J usage is TRBJ1-5; 7 bases agree with TRBD1. Germline-derived CDR1 and CDR2 are SGHRS and YFSETQ. The CDR3 extends over 14 amino acids. V lost 1 base and J lost 6; bases outside the gene matches: 4. The CDR3 spells CASSLRGPPQPQHF. CDR3 coding DNA: TGCGCCAGCAGCTTGAGGGGGCCTCCTCAGCCCCAGCATTTT.

As to this clone: Sequence at one end of the junction differs from germline and may be a read error. This sequence joins TRBV19 and TRBJ2-5; TRBD2 matches at 9 bases. The length of the CDR3 is 14 residues. CDR1 and CDR2 from the germline V gene are LNHDA and SQIVND (reference sequence). As DNA, the CDR3 is TGTGCCAGTACCACTAGCGGGCGCGGAGAGGCCCAGTACTTC. Translating gives CASTTSGRGEAQYF.

The chain uses TRBV11-3 and TRBJ2-7, with a tentative D call TRBD2 (6 bases). Germline V gene sequence: CDR1 SGHNT, CDR2 YENEEA. The CDR3 is 15 residues long. The V gene lost 4 bases and the J gene lost 7 bases, with 20 bases spanning the gap. This CDR3 reads CASSSGLGLLREQYF. The CDR3 region has the DNA TGTGCCAGCAGCTCCGGGCTAGGACTACTACGGGAGCAGTACTTC.

V and J are TRBV5-5 and TRBJ1-4; D gene unclear. Trimming took 1 base from V and 0 from J, leaving 13 bases between them. The germline gives CDR1 SGHKS, CDR2 YYEKEE (reference sequence). The CDR3 is 17 amino acids. The CDR3 coding sequence is TGTGCCAGCAGCTTGCAGGCCTTCTCTACAACTAATGAAAAACTGTTTTTT. Residues: CASSLQAFSTTNEKLFF.

This clone came up once. This chain uses TRBV10-1 with TRBJ2-7, with D unresolved. This CDR3 is 15 amino acids long. Between the trimmed V and J ends, which lost 6 bases and 2 bases, there was a span of 17 bases. Germline V gives CDR1 WNHNN, CDR2 SYGVQD (reference sequence). CDR3 in DNA: TGCGCCAGCAGCACTGGGCCCCTCGGTGCCTACGAGCAGTACTTC. The encoded protein is CASSTGPLGAYEQYF.

In this sample, this clone turned up once. The genes are TRBV5-4 and TRBJ2-5, with D maybe TRBD2 (5 bases). The V and J ends lost 4 bases and 0 bases respectively, with 16 bases between them. The CDR3 runs 16 residues. The germline V gene has CDR1 SGHNT and CDR2 YYREEE (reference sequence). The CDR3 is CASSLGLARYQETQYF. The CDR3 nucleotides read TGTGCCAGCAGCCTGGGATTAGCGCGATACCAAGAGACCCAGTACTTC.

This clone has a single count. J is TRBJ1-1 and V is TRBV11-2; D is perhaps TRBD1 (6 bases). This CDR3 spans 14 amino acids. V dropped 5 bases and J dropped 4 bases, with 14 bases sitting between them. Per the germline V gene, CDR1 is SGHAT and CDR2 is FQNNGV. CDR3 sequence: CASSPRDKTTEAFF. CDR3 nucleotides: TGTGCCAGCAGCCCCCGGGACAAGACCACTGAAGCTTTCTTT.

This clone occurred once. The genes are TRBV6-5 and TRBJ2-1, with TRBD2 identical over 10 bases. Germline-derived CDR1 and CDR2 are MNHEY and SVGAGI. There are 15 residues in the CDR3. V was pared by 6 bases and J by 5 bases, with 7 bases of the junction left unmatched. CDR3 residues: CASRPSGSGNNEQFF. CDR3 in DNA: TGTGCCAGCAGGCCTAGCGGGAGCGGGAACAATGAGCAGTTCTTC.

The V gene is TRBV6-1, the J gene TRBJ1-6, with D unclear. Germline loops: CDR1 MNHNS, CDR2 SASEGT. V was shortened by 2 bases and J by 5 bases, with 4 bases between the two germline ends. CDR3 length: 13 amino acids. CDR3 bases: TGTGCCAGCAGTGAATCTGATAATTCACCCCTCCACTTT. Its protein is CASSESDNSPLHF.

This clone was seen only once. The CDR3 bases are TGTGCCAGCTCACCCAGCGGGCCCACAGATACGCAGTATTTT. It specifies CASSPSGPTDTQYF. J is TRBJ2-3 and V is TRBV18; D is perhaps TRBD2 (6 bases). Trimming pared 3 bases from V and 2 bases from J, leaving 9 bases between. Germline CDR1 is KGHSH and CDR2 is LQKENI. The CDR3 consists of 14 residues.

This sequence joins TRBV6-1 and TRBJ1-5; 10 bases map to TRBD1. The CDR3 covers 18 residues. Germline CDR1 reads MNHNS; CDR2 reads SASEGT. After removal of 2 bases from V and 7 bases from J, the junction contained 14 bases not matched to a gene. The CDR3 loop reads CASSEPRGDRGRWQPQHF. The DNA of the CDR3 is TGTGCCAGCAGTGAACCCCGGGGAGACAGGGGGCGCTGGCAGCCCCAGCATTTT.

The rearrangement links TRBV28 to TRBJ1-2; maybe TRBD1 (5 bases). The germline V and J ends were trimmed by 4 bases and 6 bases, with 12 bases remaining between them. The CDR3 sequence is 13 residues long. Germline values: CDR1 MDHEN, CDR2 SYDVKM. The CDR3 DNA reads as TGTGCCAGCAGTTGGGGCAGGGAAGATGGCTACACCTTC. Translated: CASSWGREDGYTF.

The chain is built from TRBV3-1 (or the pseudogene TRBV3-2) and TRBJ2-1, with D maybe TRBD2 (5 bases). CDR3 length: 14 amino acids. Between the trimmed V and J ends, which lost 7 bases and 5 bases, there was a span of 15 bases. CDR1 and CDR2 from the germline V gene are LGHDT and YNNKEL (reference sequence). The CDR3 sequence is CASKFSLANNEQFF. In nucleotides, the CDR3 is TGTGCCAGCAAGTTTAGTCTAGCAAACAATGAGCAGTTCTTC.

V and J are TRBV27 and TRBJ1-6; D is perhaps TRBD1 (6 bases). Germline CDR1 is MNHEY and CDR2 is SMNVEV (reference sequence). The CDR3 extends over 17 amino acids. V gave up 7 bases and J gave up 11 bases, with 27 bases separating them. CDR3: CASIPGHEVLGLTPLHF. Written as DNA, the CDR3 is TGTGCCAGCATTCCGGGACATGAAGTCTTGGGCCTAACACCCCTCCACTTT.

In its sample, this clone was seen once. The rearrangement links TRBV23-1 to TRBJ2-5; 9 positions match TRBD2. TRBV23-1 falls under the ORF class, with uncertain function. There are 19 residues in the CDR3. Trimming at V came to 0 bases and at J to 2 bases, leaving 13 bases not matched to a gene. The CDR3 spells CASSQSRCLAGPVQETQYF. The DNA for the CDR3 is TGCGCCAGCAGTCAATCGAGGTGTCTAGCGGGACCAGTGCAAGAGACCCAGTACTTC.

This chain uses TRBV29-1 with TRBJ2-1; 7 bases map to TRBD2. The CDR3 runs to 14 residues. After removal of 2 bases from V and 2 bases from J, the junction contained 3 bases not matched to a gene. From germline, CDR1 is SQVTM and CDR2 ANQGSEA. CDR3 nucleotides: TGCAGCGTTGAACCTAGCGGAGCCTACAATGAGCAGTTCTTC. Translating gives CSVEPSGAYNEQFF.